These 31 T cell receptor beta chains share one sample of origin, sequenced in a study of T cells in Graves' hyperthyroidism and ophthalmopathy. Amplified regions were TCR beta CDR3 sequences from RNA transcripts. In the first-round RT-PCR of the TCR CDR3, the HTBI primer set was used. MiXCR, run by TCRdb on the multiplex PCR reads, gives a single entry per CDR3 protein. The sample has hundreds of thousands of distinct CDR3 sequences; 46% are singletons. The sample comprised peripheral blood or thyroid tissue (not recorded which). These receptors were obtained from a woman between 18 and 29 years old with Graves' hyperthyroidism.

The chain couples TRBV29-1 to TRBJ1-1; no clear D gene. There are 13 residues in the CDR3. The germline CDR1 and CDR2 sequences are SQVTM and ANQGSEA. CDR3 DNA sequence: TGCAGTGCTAGAGATGGGCGGGGCACTGAAGCTTTCTTT. It codes for CSARDGRGTEAFF.

The chain couples TRBV6-6 to TRBJ1-4; D gene unclear. The CDR3 has 14 residues. V was clipped by 5 bases and J by 10 bases, with 17 bases between them. The V gene's germline CDR1 is MNHNY and CDR2 SVGAGI (reference sequence). This CDR3 is CASSRTGIGGKLFF. CDR3 in DNA: TGTGCCAGCAGTCGGACCGGGATAGGAGGAAAACTGTTTTTT.

The chain combines TRBV2 with TRBJ2-5, with D unresolved. The CDR3 sequence is 14 residues long. Germline V gene data show CDR1 as SNHLY and CDR2 as FYNNEI. Between the trimmed V and J ends, which lost 6 bases and 1 base, there was a span of 12 bases. CDR3 region: CASSAVRSQETQYF. CDR3 DNA: TGTGCCAGCAGCGCCGTCAGGTCCCAAGAGACCCAGTACTTC.

This clonotype occurred a few times. This rearrangement joins TRBV6-4 to TRBJ1-2; the D gene is possibly TRBD1 (5 bases). The length of the CDR3 is 14 residues. V gave up 0 bases and J gave up 6 bases, with 11 bases separating them. The germline V gene encodes CDR1 MRHNA and CDR2 SNTAGT. The CDR3 region is CASSDSAGSDGYTF. The DNA of the CDR3 is TGTGCCAGCAGTGACTCAGCAGGGAGTGATGGCTACACCTTC.

Notes on this clonotype: Germline is not matched at one junction end, which may reflect a read error. The genes are TRBV15 and TRBJ2-6, with a tentative D call TRBD1 (5 bases). Germline CDR1 LNHNV, CDR2 YYDKDF (reference sequence). The CDR3 runs 14 residues. The CDR3 reads CATSRAKGATTEAF. The CDR3 region has the DNA TGTGCCACCAGCAGAGCGAAAGGGGCGACCACTGAAGCTTTC.

This clonotype has more than one count but fewer than ten. The chain has TRBV2 and TRBJ1-2; D remains unclear. Germline assignment: CDR1 SNHLY and CDR2 FYNNEI. V dropped 8 bases and J dropped 4 bases, with 14 bases sitting between them. The CDR3 totals 13 residues. The CDR3 loop is CASLMDLSYGYTF. The DNA of the CDR3 is TGTGCCAGCCTCATGGACCTCAGCTATGGCTACACCTTC.

The rearrangement joins TRBV5-1 to TRBJ2-5; 8 bases fit TRBD2. The CDR3 loop spans 16 amino acids. J lost 2 bases, V lost 0 bases, and 6 bases had no gene match. Germline V gives CDR1 SGHRS, CDR2 YFSETQ. The CDR3 protein is CASSLDSGTKQETQYF. CDR3 coding DNA: TGCGCCAGCAGCTTGGATAGCGGGACGAAACAAGAGACCCAGTACTTC. Combining the CDR3 with reference TRBV5-1 and TRBJ2-5 gives the whole variable domain KAGVTQTPRYLIKTRGQQVTLSCSPISGHRSVSWYQQTPGQGLQFLFEYFSETQRNKGNFPGRFSGRQFSNSRSEMNVSTLELGDSALYLCASSLDSGTKQETQYFGPGTRLLVL.

The chain has TRBV12-3 or TRBV12-4 and TRBJ2-5, with D unclear. Trimming took 2 bases from V and 5 from J, leaving 9 bases between them. This CDR3 is built from 13 residues. Written as DNA, the CDR3 is TGTGCCAGCAGTTTAAGCTCGCTGGAGACCCAGTACTTC. Translated: CASSLSSLETQYF.

This clonotype was picked up a small number of times. The CDR3 is CASKLAGDSYEQYF. As DNA, the CDR3 is TGTGCCAGCAAACTAGCGGGAGACTCCTACGAGCAGTACTTC. The genes are TRBV6-1 and TRBJ2-7; 11 nucleotides agree with TRBD2. Unmatched junction bases numbered 2, after V lost 7 bases and J lost 0 bases. Per germline, CDR1 MNHNS and CDR2 SASEGT. CDR3 length equals 14 residues.

This clonotype has more than one count but fewer than ten. The chain employs TRBV2 and TRBJ1-2; D not resolved. Germline values: CDR1 SNHLY, CDR2 FYNNEI. The CDR3 extends over 15 amino acids. V lost 7 bases to trimming and J lost 4 bases, with 19 bases between them. The chain's CDR3 is CASIGWRGPAYGYTF. In DNA, the CDR3 is TGTGCCAGCATCGGCTGGCGGGGTCCTGCCTATGGCTACACCTTC.

Concerning this clonotype itself: The junction and the germline gene differ at one end; a read error may be behind it. V usage is TRBV6-5 and J usage is TRBJ2-5; D not certain. The CDR3 consists of 14 residues. The germline V gene has CDR1 MNHEY and CDR2 SVGAGI. The CDR3 DNA reads TGTGTCAGCAGTTACCCCCTCCTCAAAGAGACCCAGTACTTC. Encoded protein: CVSSYPLLKETQYF.

This clonotype was picked up one time. It may be a read error: a sequence one base away is much more abundant. This chain uses TRBV2 with TRBJ2-2; 10 nucleotides match TRBD1. The germline gives CDR1 SNHLY, CDR2 FYNNEI. With V trimmed by 3 bases and J by 6 bases, 7 bases remained unmatched. The CDR3 runs 16 residues. Here the CDR3 DNA reads TGTGCCAGCAGTGAGACCGGGACAGGGGAGTCCGGGGAGCTGTTTTTT. Translating gives CASSETGTGESGELFF.

The rearrangement joins TRBV7-8 to TRBJ1-4; D unclear. Deletions cut 5 bases from V and 4 bases from J, with 14 bases between. From germline, CDR1 is SGHVS and CDR2 FQNEAQ. The CDR3 has 15 residues. The CDR3 DNA follows: TGTGCCAGCAGCCAGATGGGCGCGGGTAATGAAAAACTGTTTTTT. Amino acids: CASSQMGAGNEKLFF.

This clonotype was seen more than once but under ten times. The chain recombines TRBV12-3 or TRBV12-4 with TRBJ2-6; the match to TRBD1 covers 8 bases. The CDR3 is 16 amino acids. Germline trimming cut 2 bases from V and 2 bases from J; bases unmatched to any gene: 2. The CDR3 DNA is TGTGCCAGCAGTTTACAGGGGGCTACTGGGGCCAACGTCCTGACTTTC. Amino acids: CASSLQGATGANVLTF.

V and J are TRBV2 and TRBJ2-5; 12 nucleotides line up with TRBD1. Germline V lookup: CDR1 SNHLY, CDR2 FYNNEI. There are 13 residues in the CDR3. V shed 2 bases, J shed 11 bases, and the junction held 3 bases outside the gene matches. The CDR3 here is CASSEQGQGAQYF. DNA of the CDR3: TGTGCCAGCAGTGAACAGGGACAGGGGGCACAGTACTTC.

This clonotype was seen a few times. The chain is built from TRBV5-1 and TRBJ2-6; either TRBD1 or TRBD2 may fit D (6 bases each). CDR3 length: 17 amino acids. V lost 3 bases and J 2 bases, leaving 15 bases between the germline ends. CDR1 and CDR2 from the germline V gene are SGHRS and YFSETQ. This CDR3 is CASSSIPRGAGANVLTF. In DNA form, the CDR3 reads TGCGCCAGCAGCTCCATACCAAGGGGGGCTGGGGCCAACGTCCTGACTTTC. The full variable domain, in which reference TRBV5-1 and TRBJ2-6 provide the parts outside the CDR3, is KAGVTQTPRYLIKTRGQQVTLSCSPISGHRSVSWYQQTPGQGLQFLFEYFSETQRNKGNFPGRFSGRQFSNSRSEMNVSTLELGDSALYLCASSSIPRGAGANVLTFGAGSRLTVL.

The table lists this clonotype with many counts. The J gene is TRBJ1-5, the V gene TRBV19; perhaps TRBD1 as D (5 bases). The CDR3 runs to 15 residues. Trimming removed 3 bases at V and 4 bases at J, with 13 bases between. The germline CDR1 and CDR2 sequences are LNHDA and SQIVND (reference sequence). CDR3 protein: CASSIYRQGNQPQHF. Here the CDR3 DNA reads TGTGCCAGTAGTATCTATCGGCAGGGAAATCAGCCCCAGCATTTT.

The chain uses TRBV2 and TRBJ2-7; unclear D gene. Per germline, CDR1 SNHLY and CDR2 FYNNEI. The CDR3 runs 13 residues. V was clipped by 9 bases and J by 5 bases, with 17 bases between them. The CDR3 is CARAQSPQDEQYF. The CDR3 nucleotides are TGTGCCAGGGCACAATCCCCCCAGGACGAGCAGTACTTC.

This rearrangement joins TRBV20-1 to TRBJ2-5; 14 nucleotides align to TRBD2. The V gene's germline CDR1 is DFQATT and CDR2 SNEGSKA (reference sequence). The CDR3 contains 17 residues. J lost 4 bases, V lost 6 bases, and 13 bases had no gene match. CDR3 nucleotide sequence: TGCAGTGCAGACCCCTACGGACTAGCGGGAGGAAGAGAGACCCAGTACTTC. The encoded protein is CSADPYGLAGGRETQYF.

A remark on this clonotype: A read error is possible here, since a much larger clone lies one base away. V and J are TRBV11-1 and TRBJ1-1; no clear D. This CDR3 comprises 13 residues. The germline V and J ends were trimmed by 10 bases and 1 base, with 13 bases remaining between them. Germline V CDR1 and CDR2: SGHAT, FQDESV (reference sequence). The CDR3 DNA is TGTGCCACCGGGATAGATACGAACACTGAAGCTTTCTTT. Translating gives CATGIDTNTEAFF.

The chain carries TRBV7-2 and TRBJ2-5; 11 positions match TRBD2. The germline CDR1 and CDR2 sequences are SGHTA and FQGNSA. J was trimmed by 4 bases and V by 5 bases; bases with no gene match: 12. The CDR3 consists of 17 residues. The CDR3 protein is CASSQRSSGRWGETQYF. CDR3 coding DNA: TGTGCCAGCAGCCAGCGGTCTAGCGGGAGGTGGGGAGAGACCCAGTACTTC.

The gene calls are TRBV29-1 and TRBJ2-5, with D perhaps assigned TRBD1 or TRBD2 (5 bases each). This CDR3 is built from 12 residues. Trimming pared 6 bases from V and 10 bases from J, leaving 18 bases between. Germline lookup yields CDR1 SQVTM and CDR2 ANQGSEA. CDR3 sequence: CSVMRGVVIQYF. Here the CDR3 DNA reads TGCAGCGTGATGAGGGGAGTCGTGATCCAGTACTTC.

The chain is built from TRBV11-1 and TRBJ1-1; D is ambiguous. Trimming shortened V by 5 bases and J by 4 bases, and 23 bases separated the two germline ends. CDR3 length: 17 residues. Germline assignment: CDR1 SGHAT and CDR2 FQDESV (reference sequence). The CDR3 here is CASSPGRISSMSTEAFF. CDR3 in DNA: TGTGCCAGCAGCCCCGGACGGATTTCTTCGATGAGCACTGAAGCTTTCTTT. Variable domain in full (rest from reference TRBV11-1 and TRBJ1-1): EAEVAQSPRYKITEKSQAVAFWCDPISGHATLYWYRQILGQGPELLVQFQDESVVDDSQLPKDRFSAERLKGVDSTLKIQPAELGDSAMYLCASSPGRISSMSTEAFFGQGTRLTVV.

V usage is TRBV29-1 and J usage is TRBJ1-6; 7 bases match TRBD1. The CDR3 totals 14 residues. CDR1 SQVTM and CDR2 ANQGSEA come from the germline V gene. Germline trimming cut 3 bases from V and 8 bases from J; bases unmatched to any gene: 7. The CDR3 DNA is TGCAGCGTTGATGGGGCAGGGGGGGATTCACCCCTCCACTTT. Its protein product is CSVDGAGGDSPLHF.

This clonotype was recorded at least ten times. The V call is TRBV10-3, the J call TRBJ1-2, with a weak D call TRBD1 (5 bases). Germline lookup yields CDR1 ENHRY and CDR2 SYGVKD. This CDR3 has 15 residues. Deletions cut 7 bases from V and 0 bases from J, with 15 bases between. This chain's CDR3 is CAINKGDSANYGYTF. CDR3 DNA: TGTGCCATCAACAAAGGGGACTCAGCTAACTATGGCTACACCTTC.

The chain links TRBV19 to TRBJ2-2, with D maybe TRBD2 (5 bases). The CDR3 is 14 amino acids. V was clipped by 10 bases and J by 4 bases, with 16 bases between them. Per the germline V gene, CDR1 is LNHDA and CDR2 is SQIVND (reference sequence). This CDR3 reads CATARGLGTGELFF. The CDR3 DNA is TGTGCCACCGCGAGAGGGCTGGGCACCGGGGAGCTGTTTTTT.

This chain uses TRBV12-3 or TRBV12-4 with TRBJ1-3; D remains ambiguous. Between the trimmed V and J ends, which lost 8 bases and 4 bases, there was a span of 9 bases. The CDR3 loop spans 12 amino acids. The CDR3 nucleotides read TGTGCCAGCGCCAATTGGGGAAACACCATATATTTT. This sequence encodes CASANWGNTIYF.

The chain employs TRBV29-1 and TRBJ1-2; the D gene is possibly TRBD1 (5 bases). Between the trimmed V and J ends, which lost 1 base and 0 bases, there was a span of 9 bases. The CDR3 spans 14 residues. CDR1 and CDR2 (germline): SQVTM, ANQGSEA. CDR3 DNA: TGCAGCGTTGAAGGTTGGGACCCTAACTATGGCTACACCTTC. Translated, it gives CSVEGWDPNYGYTF. The full variable domain, its missing parts supplied by reference TRBV29-1 and TRBJ1-2, is SAVISQKPSRDICQRGTSLTIQCQVDSQVTMMFWYRQQPGQSLTLIATANQGSEATYESGFVIDKFPISRPNLTFSTLTVSNMSPEDSSIYLCSVEGWDPNYGYTFGSGTRLTVV.

This clonotype was detected ten times or more. The J gene is TRBJ1-1, the V gene TRBV29-1; possibly TRBD1 for D (5 bases). The length of the CDR3 is 11 residues. The V and J ends lost 4 bases and 3 bases respectively, with 6 bases between them. Germline V gene sequence: CDR1 SQVTM, CDR2 ANQGSEA. The CDR3 DNA reads TGCAGCGTTGCAGGGTACACTGAAGCTTTCTTT. Translating gives CSVAGYTEAFF.

The rearrangement links TRBV12-3 or TRBV12-4 to TRBJ2-7, with no clear D. There are 14 residues in the CDR3. Trimming removed 6 bases at V and 1 base at J, with 13 bases between. The CDR3 DNA sequence: TGTGCCAGCAGCCAAGGAGTTTCGTCCTACGAGCAGTACTTC. Its translation: CASSQGVSSYEQYF.

The chain uses TRBV18 and TRBJ1-1, with D tentatively TRBD1 (6 bases). The CDR3 totals 13 residues. Germline values: CDR1 KGHSH, CDR2 LQKENI. V was pared by 6 bases and J by 1 base, with 9 bases between. The CDR3 is CASSGGGNTEAFF. CDR3 coding DNA: TGTGCCAGCTCCGGAGGGGGGAACACTGAAGCTTTCTTT.